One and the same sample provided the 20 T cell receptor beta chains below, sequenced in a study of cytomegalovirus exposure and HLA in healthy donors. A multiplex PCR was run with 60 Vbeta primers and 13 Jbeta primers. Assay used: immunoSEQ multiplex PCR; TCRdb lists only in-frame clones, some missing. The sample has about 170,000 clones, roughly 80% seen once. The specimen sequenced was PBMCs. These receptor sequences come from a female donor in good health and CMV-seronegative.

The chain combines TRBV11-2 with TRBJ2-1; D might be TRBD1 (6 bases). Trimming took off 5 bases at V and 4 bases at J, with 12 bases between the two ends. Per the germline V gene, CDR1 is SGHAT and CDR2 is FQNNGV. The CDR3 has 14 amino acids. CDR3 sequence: CASSDPRGYNEQFF. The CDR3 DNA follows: TGTGCCAGCAGCGACCCCAGGGGTTACAATGAGCAGTTCTTC.

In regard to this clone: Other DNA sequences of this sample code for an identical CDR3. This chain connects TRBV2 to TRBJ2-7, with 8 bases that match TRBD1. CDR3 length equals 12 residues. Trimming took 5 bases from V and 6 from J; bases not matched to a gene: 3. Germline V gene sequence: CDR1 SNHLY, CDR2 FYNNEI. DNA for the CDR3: TGTGCCAGCAGTCGAACAGGGGGCGAGCAGTACTTC. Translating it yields CASSRTGGEQYF.

CDR3 DNA sequence: TGTGCCAGCAGCCTCATCAGCGGGGAGACCCAGTACTTC. Residues: CASSLISGETQYF. This chain connects TRBV7-3 to TRBJ2-5, with a possible D match to TRBD2 (6 bases). The CDR3 consists of 13 residues. Trimming stripped 5 bases from V and 5 bases from J, with 12 bases between. Germline loops: CDR1 SGHTA, CDR2 FQGTGA.

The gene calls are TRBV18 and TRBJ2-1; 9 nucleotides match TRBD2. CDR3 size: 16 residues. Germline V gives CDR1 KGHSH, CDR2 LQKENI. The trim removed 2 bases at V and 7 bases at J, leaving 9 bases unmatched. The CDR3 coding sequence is TGTGCCAGCTCACCAGCGGCTAGCGGGGTTGAGAATGAGCAGTTCTTC. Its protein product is CASSPAASGVENEQFF.

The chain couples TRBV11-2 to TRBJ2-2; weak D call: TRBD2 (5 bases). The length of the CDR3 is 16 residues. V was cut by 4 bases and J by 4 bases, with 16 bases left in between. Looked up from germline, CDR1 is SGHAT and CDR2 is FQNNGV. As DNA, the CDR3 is TGTGCCAGCAGCTCCCCCCGCACTAGTTCCACCGGGGAGCTGTTTTTT. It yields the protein CASSSPRTSSTGELFF.

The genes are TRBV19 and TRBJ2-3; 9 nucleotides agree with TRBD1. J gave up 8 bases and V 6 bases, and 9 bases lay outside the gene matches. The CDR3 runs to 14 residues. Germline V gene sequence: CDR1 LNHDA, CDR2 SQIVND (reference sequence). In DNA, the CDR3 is TGTGCCAGTAGAGCGACAGGGGGTGCAGGTACGCAGTATTTT. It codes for CASRATGGAGTQYF.

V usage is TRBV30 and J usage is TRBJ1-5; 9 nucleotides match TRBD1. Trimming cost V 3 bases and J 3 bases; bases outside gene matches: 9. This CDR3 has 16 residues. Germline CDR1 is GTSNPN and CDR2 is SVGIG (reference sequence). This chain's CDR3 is CAWSAGTGTYNQPQHF. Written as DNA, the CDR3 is TGTGCCTGGAGCGCCGGGACAGGGACCTACAATCAGCCCCAGCATTTT.

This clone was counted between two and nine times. The CDR3 sequence: CASSLTGGSDTQYF. The DNA for the CDR3 is TGTGCCAGCAGCTTGACAGGGGGCTCAGATACGCAGTATTTT. The V and J genes are TRBV7-9 and TRBJ2-3; 10 positions match TRBD1. V shed 3 bases, J shed 4 bases, and the junction held 1 base outside the gene matches. Germline-derived CDR1 and CDR2 are SEHNR and FQNEAQ (reference sequence). The CDR3 covers 14 residues.

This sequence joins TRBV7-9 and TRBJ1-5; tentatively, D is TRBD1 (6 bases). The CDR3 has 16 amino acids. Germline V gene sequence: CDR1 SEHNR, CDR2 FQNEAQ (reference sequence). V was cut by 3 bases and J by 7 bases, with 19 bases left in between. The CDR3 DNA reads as TGTGCCAGCAGCTTCGAGGGGGTAGGGGATGGACAGCCCCAGCATTTT. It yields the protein CASSFEGVGDGQPQHF.

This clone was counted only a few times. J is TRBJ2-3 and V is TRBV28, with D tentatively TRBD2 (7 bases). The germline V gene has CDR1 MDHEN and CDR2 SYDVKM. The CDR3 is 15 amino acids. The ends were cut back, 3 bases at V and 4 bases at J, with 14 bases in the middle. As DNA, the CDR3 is TGTGCCAGCAGTTTCTCGGGGGGCTTCGCAGATACGCAGTATTTT. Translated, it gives CASSFSGGFADTQYF.

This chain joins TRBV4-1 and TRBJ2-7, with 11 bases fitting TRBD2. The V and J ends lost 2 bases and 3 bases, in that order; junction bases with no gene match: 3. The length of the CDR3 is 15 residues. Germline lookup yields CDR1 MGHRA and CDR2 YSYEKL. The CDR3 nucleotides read TGCGCCAGCAGCCAACCGGGACTAGCGGACTACGAGCAGTACTTC. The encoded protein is CASSQPGLADYEQYF.

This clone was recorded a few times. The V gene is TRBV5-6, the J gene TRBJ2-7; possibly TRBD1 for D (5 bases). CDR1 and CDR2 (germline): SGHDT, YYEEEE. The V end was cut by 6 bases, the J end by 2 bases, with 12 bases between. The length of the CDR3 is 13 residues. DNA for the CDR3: TGTGCCAGCACCTTAAGGGGCGCCTACGAGCAGTACTTC. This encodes CASTLRGAYEQYF.

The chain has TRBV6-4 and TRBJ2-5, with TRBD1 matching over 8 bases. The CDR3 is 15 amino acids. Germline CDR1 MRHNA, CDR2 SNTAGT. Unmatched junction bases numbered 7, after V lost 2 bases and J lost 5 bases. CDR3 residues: CASSDPGGAGETQYF. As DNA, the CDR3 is TGTGCCAGCAGTGACCCAGGGGGCGCAGGGGAGACCCAGTACTTC.

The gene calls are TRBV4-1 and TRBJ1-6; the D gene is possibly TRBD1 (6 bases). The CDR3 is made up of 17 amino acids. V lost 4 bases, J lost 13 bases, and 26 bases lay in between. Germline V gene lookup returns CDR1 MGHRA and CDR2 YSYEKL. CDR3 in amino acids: CASSPLGIGDNPSPLHF. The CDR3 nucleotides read TGCGCCAGCAGCCCCCTAGGGATCGGGGACAATCCAAGCCCCCTCCACTTT.

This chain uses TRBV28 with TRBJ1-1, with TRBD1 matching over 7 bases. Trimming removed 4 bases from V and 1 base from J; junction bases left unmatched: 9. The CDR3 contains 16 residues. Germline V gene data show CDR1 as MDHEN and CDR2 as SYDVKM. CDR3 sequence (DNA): TGTGCCAGCAGTTACGGAGGGGGCGCAAAGAACACTGAAGCTTTCTTT. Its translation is CASSYGGGAKNTEAFF. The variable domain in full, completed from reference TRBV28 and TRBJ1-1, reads DVKVTQSSRYLVKRTGEKVFLECVQDMDHENMFWYRQDPGLGLRLIYFSYDVKMKEKGDIPEGYSVSREKKERFSLILESASTNQTSMYLCASSYGGGAKNTEAFFGQGTRLTVV.

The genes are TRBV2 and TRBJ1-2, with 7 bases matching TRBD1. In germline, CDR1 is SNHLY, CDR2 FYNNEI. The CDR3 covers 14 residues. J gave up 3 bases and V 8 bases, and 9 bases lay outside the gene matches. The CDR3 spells CASRNTGAHYGYTF. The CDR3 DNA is TGTGCCAGCCGGAATACAGGGGCCCACTATGGCTACACCTTC. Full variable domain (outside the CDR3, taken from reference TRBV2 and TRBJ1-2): EPEVTQTPSHQVTQMGQEVILRCVPISNHLYFYWYRQILGQKVEFLVSFYNNEISEKSEIFDDQFSVERPDGSNFTLKIRSTKLEDSAMYFCASRNTGAHYGYTFGSGTRLTVV.

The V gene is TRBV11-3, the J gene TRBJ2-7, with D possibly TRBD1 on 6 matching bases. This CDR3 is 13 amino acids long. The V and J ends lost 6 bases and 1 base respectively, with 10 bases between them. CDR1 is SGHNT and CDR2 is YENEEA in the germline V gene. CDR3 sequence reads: CASSMQGSYEQYF. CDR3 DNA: TGTGCCAGCAGTATGCAGGGGTCCTACGAGCAGTACTTC.

The CDR3 nucleotides are TGTGCCAGCAGTCGGACAGAGTCGCCATGGAATGAGCAGTTCTTC. Its translation is CASSRTESPWNEQFF. The chain employs TRBV6-5 and TRBJ2-1; D is possibly TRBD1 (6 bases). The V gene's germline CDR1 is MNHEY and CDR2 SVGAGI. The V end was cut by 5 bases, the J end by 7 bases, with 18 bases between. The CDR3 runs to 15 residues.

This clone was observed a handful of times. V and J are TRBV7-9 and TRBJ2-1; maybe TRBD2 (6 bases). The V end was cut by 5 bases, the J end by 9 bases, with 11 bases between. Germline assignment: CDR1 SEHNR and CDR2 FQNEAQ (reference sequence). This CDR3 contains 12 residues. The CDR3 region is CASSLTSIEQFF. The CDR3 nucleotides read TGTGCCAGCAGCCTTACTAGCATTGAGCAGTTCTTC.

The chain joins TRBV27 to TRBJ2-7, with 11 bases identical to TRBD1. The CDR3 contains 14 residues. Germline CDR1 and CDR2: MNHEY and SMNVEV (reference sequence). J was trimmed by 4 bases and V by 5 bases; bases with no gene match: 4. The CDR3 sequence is CASSADRGLYEQYF. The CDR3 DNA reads TGTGCCAGCAGTGCGGACAGGGGGCTGTACGAGCAGTACTTC.